This TCR beta chain was profiled in a study of blood T cell repertoires in COVID-19. Turning to the study itself: Samples representing acute and convalescent COVID-19 were sourced from the United States, Italy and Spain. PBMCs, B-cell-depleted T cells, or T cells provided the cDNA or gDNA that made up the material.

V lost 3 bases, J lost 8 bases, and 11 bases lay in between. The CDR3 is 13 residues long. CDR1 and CDR2 (germline): LNHDA, SQIVND (reference sequence). This clone was recorded a few times. Authors' analysis steps: Nucleated cell number was recorded as an estimate derived from reference gene primer amplification. Produced via immunoSEQ multiplex PCR; TCRdb's table is partial and in-frame only. That table furnishes V, J and clone size, whereas the DNA furnished D and trimming. The sample lists approximately 150,000 clones, approximately 81% occurring once. The genes are TRBV19 and TRBJ1-5, with a weak D call TRBD1 (6 bases). This receptor was identified in a man aged 35 to 55 with acute or convalescent COVID-19. Input material: peripheral blood. CDR3 protein: CASSMNRVEPQHF. CDR3 coding DNA: TGTGCCAGTAGTATGAACAGGGTGGAGCCCCAGCATTTT.